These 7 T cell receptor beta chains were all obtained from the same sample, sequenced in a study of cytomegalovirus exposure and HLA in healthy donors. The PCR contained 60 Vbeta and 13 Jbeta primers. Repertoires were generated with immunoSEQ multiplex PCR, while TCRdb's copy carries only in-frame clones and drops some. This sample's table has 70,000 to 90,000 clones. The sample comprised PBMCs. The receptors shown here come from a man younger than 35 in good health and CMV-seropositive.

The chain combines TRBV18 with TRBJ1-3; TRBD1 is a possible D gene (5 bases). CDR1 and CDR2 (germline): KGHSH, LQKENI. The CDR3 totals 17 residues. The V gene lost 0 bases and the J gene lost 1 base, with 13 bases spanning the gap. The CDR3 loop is CASSPPGRVWSGNTIYF. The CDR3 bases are TGTGCCAGCTCACCACCGGGCAGGGTGTGGTCTGGAAACACCATATATTTT.

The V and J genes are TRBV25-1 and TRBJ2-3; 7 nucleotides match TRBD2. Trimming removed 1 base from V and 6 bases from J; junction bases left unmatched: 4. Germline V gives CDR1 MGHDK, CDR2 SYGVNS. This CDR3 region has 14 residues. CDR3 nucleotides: TGTGCCAGCAGTGAATGGGCGGGAGCGGATACGCAGTATTTT. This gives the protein CASSEWAGADTQYF. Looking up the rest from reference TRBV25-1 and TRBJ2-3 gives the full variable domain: EADIYQTPRYLVIGTGKKITLECSQTMGHDKMYWYQQDPGMELHLIHYSYGVNSTEKGDLSSESTVSRIRTEHFPLTLESARPSHTSQYLCASSEWAGADTQYFGPGTRLTVL.

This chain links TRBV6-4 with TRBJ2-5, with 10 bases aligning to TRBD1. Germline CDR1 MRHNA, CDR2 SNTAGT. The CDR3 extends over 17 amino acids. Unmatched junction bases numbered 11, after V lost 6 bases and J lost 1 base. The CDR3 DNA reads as TGTGCCAGCAGCGAATTCGCCGGGACAGGGGTCCAAGAGACCCAGTACTTC. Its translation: CASSEFAGTGVQETQYF.

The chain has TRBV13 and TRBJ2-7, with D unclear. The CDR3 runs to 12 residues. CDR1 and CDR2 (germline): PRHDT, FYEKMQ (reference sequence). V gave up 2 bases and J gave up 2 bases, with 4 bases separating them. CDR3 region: CASSLNTYEQYF. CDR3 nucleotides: TGTGCCAGCAGCTTAAATACCTACGAGCAGTACTTC.

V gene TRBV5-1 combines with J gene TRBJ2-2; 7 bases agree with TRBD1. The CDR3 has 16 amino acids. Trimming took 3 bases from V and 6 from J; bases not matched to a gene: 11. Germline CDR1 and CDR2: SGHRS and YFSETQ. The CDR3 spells CASSWQRTGSPGELFF. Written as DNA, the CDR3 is TGCGCCAGCAGCTGGCAACGGACAGGAAGCCCCGGGGAGCTGTTTTTT. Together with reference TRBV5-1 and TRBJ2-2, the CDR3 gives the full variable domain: KAGVTQTPRYLIKTRGQQVTLSCSPISGHRSVSWYQQTPGQGLQFLFEYFSETQRNKGNFPGRFSGRQFSNSRSEMNVSTLELGDSALYLCASSWQRTGSPGELFFGEGSRLTVL.

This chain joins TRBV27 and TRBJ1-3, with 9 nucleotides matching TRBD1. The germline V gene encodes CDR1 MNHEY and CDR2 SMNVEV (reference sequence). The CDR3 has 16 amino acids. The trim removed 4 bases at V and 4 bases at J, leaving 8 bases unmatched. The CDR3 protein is CASSSTGTGIGNTIYF. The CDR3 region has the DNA TGTGCCAGCAGTTCCACCGGGACAGGGATAGGAAACACCATATATTTT.

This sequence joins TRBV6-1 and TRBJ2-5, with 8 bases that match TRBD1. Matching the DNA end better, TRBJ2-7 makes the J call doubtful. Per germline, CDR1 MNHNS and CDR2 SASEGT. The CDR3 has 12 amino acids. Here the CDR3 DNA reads TGTGCCAGCAGTGGACAGGGGTACGAGCAGTACTTC. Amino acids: CASSGQGYEQYF.